This T cell receptor beta chain was found in a study of response to subunit inactivated influenza vaccine. TCRdb called the RT-PCR reads again in MiXCR, with one record for every CDR3 protein. Of more than 500,000 distinct CDR3 sequences in the sample, approximately 10% were seen once. This clonotype was observed a few times. The same sample was also studied in work on T cells expressing NK-cell markers. That work states: With UMIs, 5'RACE template switching was used to make TCR beta cDNA. The TCR beta repertoires were obtained from sorted CD3+CD56+NKG2C+, CD3+CD56+NKG2C- and CD3+CD56-NKG2C+ T cells. Sequencing covered eight donors, seven HCMV-seropositive and one seronegative. Sorting of alpha-beta TCR T cells alone was achieved in several experiments with an anti-gamma-delta TCR antibody. Dominant NKG2C+ clonotype frequencies of about 1.0-7.0% of CD8+ T cells were measured in more than five donors.

Here the sequenced sample was PBMCs from blood, taken on the day of vaccination. The TCR originated in a man aged 45-60 years who received an inactivated influenza vaccine.

CDR3 residues: CSAPPLSGRRPKQFF. The CDR3, as DNA: TGCAGTGCTCCCCCCCTTAGCGGGAGGCGGCCAAAGCAGTTCTTC. The chain joins TRBV20-1 to TRBJ2-1, with 10 bases identical to TRBD2. CDR1 DFQATT and CDR2 SNEGSKA come from the germline V gene (reference sequence). The CDR3 is made up of 15 amino acids. The J segment lost 11 bases and the V segment lost 5 bases, leaving 15 bases of the junction unmatched.